These 17 T cell receptor beta chains were all obtained from the same sample, sequenced in a study of T-cell reconstitution after alpha-beta-depleted transplantation in children listed by TCRdb under 2016. The library was built by means of PCR. TCRdb lists the instrument as Illumina HiSeq 2500. TCR library preparation used molecular barcoding, with unique molecular identifiers applied to normalize quantification of the TCRbeta repertoire. The raw public data were reprocessed by TCRdb itself: fastp quality trimming at Q25, MiXCR clonotype calling, in-frame beta chains only. CDR3 protein duplicates are merged, each entry listing the most common genes and DNA. The sample table records 250,000 to 300,000 distinct CDR3 sequences; 9.9% of these occur just once. About 9.5% of the sample goes to the ten largest clones. This material consisted of PBMCs from the stem cell graft donor, taken from the stem cell graft. These receptor sequences come from a human donor who donated a stem cell graft to a child with SCID.

This clonotype came up a few times. The J gene is TRBJ2-2, the V gene TRBV27; D possibly matches TRBD1 or TRBD2 (5 bases each). There are 16 residues in the CDR3. Trimming pared 3 bases from V and 7 bases from J, leaving 18 bases between. In germline, CDR1 is MNHEY, CDR2 SMNVEV (reference sequence). The CDR3 nucleotides are TGTGCCAGCAGTTTCAGACAGAAAGGAGAGGGCGGGGAGCTGTTTTTT. Its protein product is CASSFRQKGEGGELFF.

This clonotype came up a few times. The chain couples TRBV6-1 to TRBJ2-1; D unresolved. Germline assignment: CDR1 MNHNS and CDR2 SASEGT. The CDR3 loop spans 13 amino acids. V lost 8 bases and J 2 bases, leaving 10 bases between the germline ends. CDR3 residues: CASLGRTYNEQFF. The CDR3 DNA reads TGTGCCAGCTTAGGCAGGACCTACAATGAGCAGTTCTTC.

V and J are TRBV15 and TRBJ2-5, with 7 bases aligning to TRBD2. V shed 0 bases and J 1 base; nucleotides not matched to a gene: 8. CDR1 is LNHNV and CDR2 is YYDKDF in the germline V gene (reference sequence). The CDR3 has 17 residues. The CDR3: CATSRDPGTKPQETQYF. DNA of the CDR3: TGTGCCACCAGCAGAGATCCAGGGACTAAACCCCAAGAGACCCAGTACTTC.

The rearrangement joins TRBV7-7 to TRBJ2-2; no definite D call. The CDR3 is made up of 14 amino acids. Germline assignment: CDR1 SSHAT and CDR2 FNYEAQ (reference sequence). The V and J ends lost 4 bases and 3 bases respectively, with 9 bases between them. The CDR3 protein is CASSSRHDTGELFF. In DNA form, the CDR3 reads TGTGCCAGCAGCTCCCGACATGACACCGGGGAGCTGTTTTTT.

The V and J genes are TRBV2 and TRBJ2-1; 7 bases map to TRBD1. Trimming removed 6 bases from V and 9 bases from J; junction bases left unmatched: 5. This CDR3 comprises 12 residues. CDR1 is SNHLY, CDR2 FYNNEI, per germline. The chain's CDR3 is CASRTQGIEQFF. CDR3 nucleotide sequence: TGTGCCAGCAGGACACAGGGGATTGAGCAGTTCTTC.

This clonotype was counted at least ten times. V gene TRBV20-1 combines with J gene TRBJ2-7, with D unclear. The CDR3 runs 13 residues. Germline values: CDR1 DFQATT, CDR2 SNEGSKA (reference sequence). Trimming shortened V by 2 bases and J by 0 bases, and 8 bases separated the two germline ends. DNA for the CDR3: TGCAGTGCTAGATTCTCAGCCTCCTACGAGCAGTACTTC. Protein: CSARFSASYEQYF.

This clonotype has just a few counts. This chain uses TRBV7-3 with TRBJ2-5; 11 nucleotides match TRBD2. CDR3 length: 17 residues. The germline V gene has CDR1 SGHTA and CDR2 FQGTGA. Unmatched junction bases numbered 10, after V lost 6 bases and J lost 1 base. The CDR3 loop is CASSLTSGDSRQETQYF. CDR3 coding DNA: TGTGCCAGCAGTTTGACTAGCGGGGACTCCCGCCAAGAGACCCAGTACTTC.

V and J are TRBV27 and TRBJ1-1; 8 bases map to TRBD1. Losses at the gene ends were 5 bases for V and 5 bases for J; bases not matched to a gene: 7. In germline, CDR1 is MNHEY, CDR2 SMNVEV (reference sequence). The CDR3 is 14 residues long. CDR3 DNA sequence: TGTGCCAGCAGTATTTCCCAGGGGGCGACTGAAGCTTTCTTT. It yields the protein CASSISQGATEAFF.

Only a few counts were recorded for this clonotype. The rearrangement joins TRBV19 to TRBJ2-1; D ambiguous. Germline V gene lookup returns CDR1 LNHDA and CDR2 SQIVND (reference sequence). The CDR3 has 16 amino acids. Trimming pared 3 bases from V and 3 bases from J, leaving 15 bases between. DNA of the CDR3: TGTGCCAGTAGTATGATCCTTGCAGGTGTCTACAATGAGCAGTTCTTC. Its protein is CASSMILAGVYNEQFF.

Ten or more counts support this clonotype. This chain uses TRBV3-1 with TRBJ2-5, with 9 bases fitting TRBD2. J was trimmed by 0 bases and V by 2 bases; bases with no gene match: 7. Germline CDR1 and CDR2: LGHDT and YNNKEL (reference sequence). This CDR3 region has 17 residues. CDR3 in amino acids: CASSQHSGGPHQETQYF. The DNA for the CDR3 is TGTGCCAGCAGCCAACACAGCGGGGGGCCACACCAAGAGACCCAGTACTTC.

CDR3 bases: TGTGCCAGCAGCCAAACCATCCCTAGCGAGTGGTACCAAGAGACCCAGTACTTC. This codes for CASSQTIPSEWYQETQYF. The V and J genes are TRBV14 and TRBJ2-5; perhaps TRBD2 as D (6 bases). The CDR3 has 18 amino acids. Trimming shortened V by 2 bases and J by 0 bases, and 19 bases separated the two germline ends. The germline gives CDR1 SGHDN, CDR2 FVKESK. The entire variable domain, with the rest obtained from reference TRBV14 and TRBJ2-5, is as follows: EAGVTQFPSHSVIEKGQTVTLRCDPISGHDNLYWYRRVMGKEIKFLLHFVKESKQDESGMPNNRFLAERTGGTYSTLKVQPAELEDSGVYFCASSQTIPSEWYQETQYFGPGTRLLVL.

The chain employs TRBV19 and TRBJ1-2; D unresolved. The CDR3 contains 12 residues. Germline V lookup: CDR1 LNHDA, CDR2 SQIVND (reference sequence). The ends were cut back, 7 bases at V and 6 bases at J, with 12 bases in the middle. The CDR3 sequence is CASKEESDGYTF. The CDR3 coding sequence is TGTGCCAGTAAAGAGGAGAGTGATGGCTACACCTTC.

This clonotype was seen a handful of times. V gene TRBV12-3 or TRBV12-4 combines with J gene TRBJ1-2, with D perhaps matching TRBD1 (5 bases). The CDR3 sequence is 14 residues long. Trimming stripped 4 bases from V and 4 bases from J, with 13 bases between. The DNA for the CDR3 is TGTGCCAGCAGTTCCGAGGGGATCGGCTATGGCTACACCTTC. Encoded protein: CASSSEGIGYGYTF.

This clonotype has ten or more counts. The chain recombines TRBV6-5 with TRBJ2-1; possible D gene TRBD1, 6 bases. The V gene's germline CDR1 is MNHEY and CDR2 SVGAGI. The V end was cut by 7 bases, the J end by 5 bases, with 18 bases between. The CDR3 covers 15 residues. The CDR3 loop is CASTPPGHANNEQFF. The CDR3 DNA reads TGTGCCAGCACACCCCCGGGACATGCAAACAATGAGCAGTTCTTC.

This clonotype was detected ten times or more. This chain links TRBV5-1 with TRBJ1-1; weak D call: TRBD1 (6 bases). CDR3 size: 15 residues. Germline lookup yields CDR1 SGHRS and CDR2 YFSETQ. Trimming took 3 bases from V and 11 from J, leaving 23 bases between them. CDR3 sequence: CASSSLGGLSAEAFF. The DNA for the CDR3 is TGCGCCAGCAGCTCCTTAGGGGGGCTCAGCGCCGAGGCTTTCTTT.

This clonotype was observed a handful of times. CDR3 sequence (DNA): TGTGCCAGCAGCCCGAAATACCAGGTCTTGGAACTGTTTTTT. Protein sequence: CASSPKYQVLELFF. This chain connects TRBV12-3 or TRBV12-4 to TRBJ1-4; no definite D call. V lost 6 bases to trimming and J lost 12 bases, with 20 bases between them. The CDR3 is made up of 14 amino acids.

This clonotype appeared a few times. The chain links TRBV29-1 to TRBJ1-1, with D perhaps matching TRBD1 (5 bases). V dropped 7 bases and J dropped 2 bases, with 20 bases sitting between them. The CDR3 spans 15 residues. Germline V gives CDR1 SQVTM, CDR2 ANQGSEA. This CDR3 reads CSAPGYEGLNTEAFF. In DNA, the CDR3 is TGCAGCGCCCCGGGGTATGAGGGGCTCAACACTGAAGCTTTCTTT.